This T cell receptor beta chain was sequenced during a study of blood T cell repertoires in COVID-19. The germline V gene encodes CDR1 SGHNT and CDR2 YENEEA. V dropped 2 bases and J dropped 4 bases, with 20 bases sitting between them. The CDR3 has 17 amino acids. Repertoires were generated with immunoSEQ multiplex PCR, while TCRdb's copy carries only in-frame clones and drops some. The sample contains 70,000 to 85,000 clones, approximately 81% of which appear only once. Material for sequencing was peripheral blood. This clonotype was sampled from a woman of 80 years or more with acute or convalescent COVID-19. V gene TRBV11-3 combines with J gene TRBJ1-1; D unclear. The CDR3 reads CASSLPLSLRIGTEAFF. CDR3 coding DNA: TGTGCCAGCAGCTTACCTCTTTCTCTGCGGATTGGCACTGAAGCTTTCTTT.